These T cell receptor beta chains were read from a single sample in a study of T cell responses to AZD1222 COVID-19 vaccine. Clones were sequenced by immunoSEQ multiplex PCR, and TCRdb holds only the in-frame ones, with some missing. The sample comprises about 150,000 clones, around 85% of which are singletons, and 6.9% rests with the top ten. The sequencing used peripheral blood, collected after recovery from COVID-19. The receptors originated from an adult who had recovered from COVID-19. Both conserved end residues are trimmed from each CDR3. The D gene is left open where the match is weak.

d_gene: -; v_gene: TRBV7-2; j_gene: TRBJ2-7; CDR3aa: ASSLSRVYEQY
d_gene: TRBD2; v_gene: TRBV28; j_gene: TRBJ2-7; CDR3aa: ASSFTGTTYEQY
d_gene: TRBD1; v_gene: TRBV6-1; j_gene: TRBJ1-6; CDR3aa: ASSERGQANSPLH
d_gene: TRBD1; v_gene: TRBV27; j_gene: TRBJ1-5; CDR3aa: ASMRRGAVSNQPQH
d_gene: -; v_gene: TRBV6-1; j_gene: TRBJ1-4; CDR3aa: ASSEAPSDEKLF
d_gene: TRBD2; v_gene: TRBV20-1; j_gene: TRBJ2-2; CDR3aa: SASPSIAGGPRGELF
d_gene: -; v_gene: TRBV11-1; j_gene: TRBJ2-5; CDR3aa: ASSSVRGATETQY
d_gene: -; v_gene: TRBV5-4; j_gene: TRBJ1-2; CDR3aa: ASSLDSYGYT
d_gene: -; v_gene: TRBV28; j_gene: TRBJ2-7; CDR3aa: ASSLFTYYEQY
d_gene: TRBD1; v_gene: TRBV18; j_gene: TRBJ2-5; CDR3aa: ASHRGQGQETQY
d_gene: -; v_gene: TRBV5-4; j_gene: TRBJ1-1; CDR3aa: ASSLVRGMNTEAF
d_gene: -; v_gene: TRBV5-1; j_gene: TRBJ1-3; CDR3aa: ASSGGTNSGNTIY
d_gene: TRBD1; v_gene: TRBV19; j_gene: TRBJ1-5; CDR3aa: ASSLSTGGKNQPQH
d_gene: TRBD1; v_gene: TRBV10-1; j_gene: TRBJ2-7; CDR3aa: AKRQGTSEQY
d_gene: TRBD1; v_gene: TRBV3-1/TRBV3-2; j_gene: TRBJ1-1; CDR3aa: ASSPRTGGANTEAF
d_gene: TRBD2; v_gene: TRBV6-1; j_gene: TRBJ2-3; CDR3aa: ASSAFSLAGGVNTQY
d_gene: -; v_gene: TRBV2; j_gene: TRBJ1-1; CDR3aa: ASRRTFVGTEAF
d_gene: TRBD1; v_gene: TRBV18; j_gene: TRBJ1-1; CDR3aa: ASGQGRTEAF
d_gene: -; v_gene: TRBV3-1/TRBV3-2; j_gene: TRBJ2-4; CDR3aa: ASSQKGINIQY
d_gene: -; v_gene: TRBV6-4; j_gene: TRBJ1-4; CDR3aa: ASSDTGRANEKLF
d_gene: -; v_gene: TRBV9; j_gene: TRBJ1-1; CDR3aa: ASSVGRITEAF
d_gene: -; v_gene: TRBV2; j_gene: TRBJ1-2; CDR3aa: ASSEALGTYVRGYT
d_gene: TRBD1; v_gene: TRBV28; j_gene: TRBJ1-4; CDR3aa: ASSLWGGGGEKLF
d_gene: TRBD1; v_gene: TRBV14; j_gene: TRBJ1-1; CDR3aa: ASSRRPGTENTEAF
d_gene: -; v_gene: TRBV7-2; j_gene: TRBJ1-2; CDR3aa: ASSLNFYGYT
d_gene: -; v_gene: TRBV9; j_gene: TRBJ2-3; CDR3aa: ASSVRGNTDTQY
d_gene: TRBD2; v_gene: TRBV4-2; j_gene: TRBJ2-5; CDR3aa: ASSPGGTGETQY
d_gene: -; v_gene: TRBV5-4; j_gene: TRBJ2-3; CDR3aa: ASSQTSGSTDTQY
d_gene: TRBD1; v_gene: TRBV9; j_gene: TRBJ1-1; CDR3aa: ASSVGAGGVNTEAF
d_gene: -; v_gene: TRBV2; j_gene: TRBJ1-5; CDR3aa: ASSGSGEDQPQH
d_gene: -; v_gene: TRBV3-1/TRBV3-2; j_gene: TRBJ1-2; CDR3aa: ASSQDGFFGYT
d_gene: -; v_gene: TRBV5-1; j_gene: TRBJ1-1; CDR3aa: ASSLAGGNEAF
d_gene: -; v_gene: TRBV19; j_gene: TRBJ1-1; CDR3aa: ASSISILNTEAF
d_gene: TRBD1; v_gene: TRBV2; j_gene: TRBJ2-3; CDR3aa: ASKRRQGRTDTQY
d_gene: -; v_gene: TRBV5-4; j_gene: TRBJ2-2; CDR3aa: ASSLSGAANTGELF
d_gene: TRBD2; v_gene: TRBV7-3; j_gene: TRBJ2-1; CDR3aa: ASSLLTGGEQF
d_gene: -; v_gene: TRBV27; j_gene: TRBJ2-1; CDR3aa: ASSLGQGNNEQF
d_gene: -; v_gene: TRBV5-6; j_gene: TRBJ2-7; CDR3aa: ASSLDLRAGEQY
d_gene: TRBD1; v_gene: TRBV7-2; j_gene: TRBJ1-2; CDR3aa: ASSLEGTGDGYT
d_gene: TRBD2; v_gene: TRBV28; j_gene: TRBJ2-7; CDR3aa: ASSQFTLAGEQY
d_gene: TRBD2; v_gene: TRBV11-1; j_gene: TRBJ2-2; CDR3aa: ASSLALRGVGELF
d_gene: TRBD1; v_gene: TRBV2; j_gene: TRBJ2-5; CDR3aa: ASRDRAQETQY
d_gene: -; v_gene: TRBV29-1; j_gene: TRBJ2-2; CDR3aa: SVFSRGISAGELF
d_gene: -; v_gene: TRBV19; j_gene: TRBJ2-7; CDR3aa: ASSAGRGGGRWEQY
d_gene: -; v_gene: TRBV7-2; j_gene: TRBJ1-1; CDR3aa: ASSLGPRNTEAF
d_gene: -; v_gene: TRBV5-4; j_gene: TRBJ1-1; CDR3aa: ASSLEAGFEAF
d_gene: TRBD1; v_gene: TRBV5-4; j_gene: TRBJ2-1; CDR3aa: ASSLQQGENEQF
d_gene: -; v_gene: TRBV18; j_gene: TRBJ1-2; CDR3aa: ASSPLQAHYGYT